The present T cell receptor beta chain was sequenced within a study of response to subunit inactivated influenza vaccine. Whole-study findings and limits: Authors suggested seasonal influenza vaccinations each recruit few new T cells.

TCRdb re-called the RT-PCR reads with MiXCR, one entry per CDR3 protein. The data contain more than 450,000 distinct CDR3 sequences, approximately 12% of them singletons. This CDR3 is built from 14 residues. Per the germline V gene, CDR1 is DFQATT and CDR2 is SNEGSKA (reference sequence). V shed 1 base and J shed 1 base, with 10 bases lying between them. Notes on this clonotype: Its antigen remains unknown.

The gene calls are TRBV20-1 and TRBJ1-1; D not certain. The sequencing here drew on PBMCs from blood, taken on the day of vaccination. The source is a man aged 45-65 years who received an inactivated influenza vaccine. The CDR3 sequence is CSARGGSRNTEAFF. CDR3 nucleotide sequence: TGCAGTGCTAGAGGTGGCAGCAGGAACACTGAAGCTTTCTTT.